One and the same sample provided the 31 T cell receptor beta chains below, sequenced in a study of siplizumab effects on memory and regulatory T cells. TCRdb's copy holds only in-frame clones and misses some; the assay was immunoSEQ multiplex PCR. This sample has 100,000 to 120,000 clones; 92% occur once, and the top ten carry approximately 1.2%. Material for sequencing was CD4+ T cells sorted from blood. The receptors come from a human donor in good health.

V usage is TRBV5-1 and J usage is TRBJ2-7; 8 bases fit TRBD1. From germline, CDR1 is SGHRS and CDR2 YFSETQ. V was clipped by 3 bases and J by 4 bases; unmatched bases: 9. The CDR3 has 15 residues. The CDR3, as DNA: TGCGCCAGCAGCTCCACAGACAGGGGTGGGTACGAGCAGTACTTC. Translating it yields CASSSTDRGGYEQYF.

The chain links TRBV12-5 to TRBJ2-3; D is ambiguous. CDR1 and CDR2 from the germline V gene are LGHNT and FRNRAP. V was shortened by 6 bases and J by 0 bases, with 4 bases between the two germline ends. The CDR3 runs to 12 residues. The CDR3 DNA reads TGTGCTAGTGGGGTTAGCACAGATACGCAGTATTTT. Protein: CASGVSTDTQYF.

The V call is TRBV5-1, the J call TRBJ2-1; 7 bases are a match to TRBD1. In germline, CDR1 is SGHRS, CDR2 YFSETQ. CDR3 length equals 14 residues. The ends lost 2 bases at V and 4 bases at J; junction bases unmatched: 3. The CDR3, as DNA: TGCGCCAGCAGCTTCAAGGGACAGTACAATGAGCAGTTCTTC. This codes for CASSFKGQYNEQFF.

The gene calls are TRBV5-1 and TRBJ2-2, with 9 bases that match TRBD1. The CDR3 loop spans 14 amino acids. In germline, CDR1 is SGHRS, CDR2 YFSETQ. V lost 4 bases to trimming and J lost 4 bases; unmatched junction nucleotides: 2. In nucleotides, the CDR3 is TGCGCCAGCAGCCCGGACAGGGGCACCGGGGAGCTGTTTTTT. The encoded protein is CASSPDRGTGELFF.

CDR3 protein: CASSTPGVIAAFF. CDR3 DNA: TGTGCCAGCAGTACCCCCGGGGTTATTGCAGCTTTCTTT. The chain carries TRBV6-1 and TRBJ1-1, with unresolved D. The V gene lost 5 bases and the J gene lost 10 bases, with 17 bases spanning the gap. This CDR3 is 13 amino acids long. Per germline, CDR1 MNHNS and CDR2 SASEGT.

The rearrangement uses TRBV7-3 and TRBJ2-2; tentatively, D is TRBD1 or TRBD2 (8 bases each). The CDR3 is made up of 15 amino acids. CDR1 is SGHTA and CDR2 is FQGTGA in the germline V gene. V was pared by 4 bases and J by 5 bases, with 14 bases between. The CDR3 is CASSSGGGRTGELFF. CDR3 sequence (DNA): TGTGCCAGCAGCTCAGGGGGCGGGAGGACCGGGGAGCTGTTTTTT.

The CDR3 bases are TGTGCCAGCAGCCTTCAATCGGAATCCTACAATGAGCAGTTCTTC. Translated: CASSLQSESYNEQFF. The rearrangement uses TRBV11-2 and TRBJ2-1; D unclear. CDR1 is SGHAT and CDR2 is FQNNGV in the germline V gene. V lost 5 bases and J 1 base, leaving 12 bases between the germline ends. The CDR3 runs 15 residues.

CDR3 bases: TGTGCCAGCAGTGGGCAGCCCCAGCATTTT. As protein: CASSGQPQHF. The gene calls are TRBV6-4 and TRBJ1-5; no clear D. This CDR3 has 10 amino acids. V was cut by 4 bases and J by 7 bases, with 2 bases left in between. Germline assignment: CDR1 MRHNA and CDR2 SNTAGT.

The chain recombines TRBV7-9 with TRBJ1-1; D not certain. Per germline, CDR1 SEHNR and CDR2 FQNEAQ (reference sequence). V lost 5 bases and J lost 12, with 16 bases in between. The CDR3 covers 12 residues. CDR3 coding DNA: TGTGCCAGCAGCGTCGGTCCCGGGTTTACTTTCTTT. This gives the protein CASSVGPGFTFF.

V and J are TRBV10-3 and TRBJ1-1; the match to TRBD1 covers 8 bases. Germline CDR1 is ENHRY and CDR2 is SYGVKD. Trimming at V came to 6 bases and at J to 3 bases, leaving 0 bases not matched to a gene. CDR3 size: 12 residues. The CDR3 spells CAIRGQDTEAFF. The CDR3 DNA sequence: TGTGCCATCAGGGGACAGGACACTGAAGCTTTCTTT.

The chain combines TRBV5-1 with TRBJ2-5, with D hard to call. Germline loops: CDR1 SGHRS, CDR2 YFSETQ. This CDR3 has 15 amino acids. Trimming left V 2 bases short and J 4 bases short, with 15 bases between. CDR3 loop: CASSFTHSPGETQYF. CDR3 nucleotides: TGCGCCAGCAGCTTTACCCATAGCCCAGGAGAGACCCAGTACTTC.

This sequence joins TRBV7-9 and TRBJ2-7; D uncertain. Germline values: CDR1 SEHNR, CDR2 FQNEAQ (reference sequence). The CDR3 extends over 13 amino acids. The V and J ends lost 3 bases and 3 bases respectively, with 9 bases between them. The CDR3 protein is CASSFSVSYEQYF. The CDR3 DNA reads as TGTGCCAGCAGCTTCAGCGTTAGCTACGAGCAGTACTTC. Together with reference TRBV7-9 and TRBJ2-7, the CDR3 gives the full variable domain: DTGVSQNPRHKITKRGQNVTFRCDPISEHNRLYWYRQTLGQGPEFLTYFQNEAQLEKSRLLSDRFSAERPKGSFSTLEIQRTEQGDSAMYLCASSFSVSYEQYFGPGTRLTVT.

This clone was observed a handful of times. This chain connects TRBV5-6 to TRBJ1-1; 7 bases align to TRBD1. V lost 2 bases and J lost 4; bases outside the gene matches: 11. This CDR3 comprises 16 residues. Germline values: CDR1 SGHDT, CDR2 YYEEEE. CDR3 sequence reads: CASSFRGDSWSTEAFF. CDR3 nucleotides: TGTGCCAGCAGCTTCCGGGGGGACAGCTGGAGCACTGAAGCTTTCTTT.

V and J are TRBV18 and TRBJ2-7, with D maybe TRBD2 (6 bases). The CDR3 has 15 amino acids. V was trimmed by 4 bases and J by 0 bases, leaving 13 bases between them. Germline loops: CDR1 KGHSH, CDR2 LQKENI. The CDR3 here is CASSLSSESSYEQYF. CDR3 DNA sequence: TGTGCCAGCTCACTTTCTAGCGAAAGCTCCTACGAGCAGTACTTC.

This rearrangement joins TRBV5-1 to TRBJ1-4; D remains unclear. CDR3 length equals 13 residues. V lost 4 bases and J 5 bases, leaving 9 bases between the germline ends. Germline loops: CDR1 SGHRS, CDR2 YFSETQ. CDR3 sequence reads: CASSRALNEKLFF. Written as DNA, the CDR3 is TGCGCCAGCAGCCGCGCATTGAATGAAAAACTGTTTTTT.

The chain uses TRBV5-1 and TRBJ2-3; perhaps D is TRBD1 or TRBD2 (5 bases each). CDR1 and CDR2 from the germline V gene are SGHRS and YFSETQ. Trimming shortened V by 0 bases and J by 3 bases, and 8 bases separated the two germline ends. CDR3 length: 14 amino acids. The CDR3 DNA is TGCGCCAGCAGCTTGGGAGGGGAGACAGATACGCAGTATTTT. Translating gives CASSLGGETDTQYF.

V and J are TRBV5-1 and TRBJ2-5, with 11 bases matching TRBD2. Per the germline V gene, CDR1 is SGHRS and CDR2 is YFSETQ. The CDR3 is made up of 16 amino acids. With V trimmed by 4 bases and J by 3 bases, 8 bases remained unmatched. CDR3 protein: CASSTGASGGKETQYF. CDR3 coding DNA: TGCGCCAGCAGCACGGGAGCTAGCGGGGGGAAAGAGACCCAGTACTTC.

The rearrangement links TRBV14 to TRBJ1-3; the D is unclear. V was shortened by 4 bases and J by 4 bases, with 14 bases between the two germline ends. The germline gives CDR1 SGHDN, CDR2 FVKESK. The CDR3 is 15 amino acids. For the CDR3, the DNA is TGTGCCAGCAGCCCGCTAGGCGAAAGAGGAAACACCATATATTTT. Protein: CASSPLGERGNTIYF.

The rearrangement links TRBV6-5 to TRBJ2-1; 8 nucleotides align to TRBD2. With V trimmed by 10 bases and J by 4 bases, 12 bases remained unmatched. CDR3 length equals 15 residues. Germline values: CDR1 MNHEY, CDR2 SVGAGI. The CDR3 spells CATSGVVAGYNEQFF. CDR3 sequence (DNA): TGTGCCACCTCCGGAGTTGTAGCGGGATACAATGAGCAGTTCTTC.

The V call is TRBV7-8, the J call TRBJ2-5; a possible D gene is TRBD1 (5 bases). The V gene's germline CDR1 is SGHVS and CDR2 FQNEAQ. V was shortened by 2 bases and J by 5 bases, with 9 bases between the two germline ends. CDR3 length: 13 residues. The chain's CDR3 is CASSLQGLETQYF. The CDR3 coding sequence is TGTGCCAGCAGCTTACAGGGTTTGGAGACCCAGTACTTC.

This chain connects TRBV10-1 to TRBJ2-1; 9 positions agree with TRBD2. The CDR3 length is 15 residues. Per the germline V gene, CDR1 is WNHNN and CDR2 is SYGVQD (reference sequence). J gave up 5 bases and V 2 bases, and 4 bases lay outside the gene matches. The CDR3 nucleotides are TGCGCCAGCAGTGAGATGGTAGCGGGAGACAATGAGCAGTTCTTC. Protein product: CASSEMVAGDNEQFF.

The CDR3 loop reads CASSLSGRGLQETQYF. The CDR3 region has the DNA TGTGCCAGCAGCTTATCGGGTCGAGGTCTACAAGAGACCCAGTACTTC. V usage is TRBV7-9 and J usage is TRBJ2-5; no clear D. The V end lost 2 bases, the J end lost 2 bases, and 15 bases lay between the germline ends. The CDR3 is 16 residues long. Germline values: CDR1 SEHNR, CDR2 FQNEAQ (reference sequence).

The rearrangement joins TRBV5-1 to TRBJ2-7; TRBD2 agrees at 7 bases. The V and J ends lost 4 bases and 6 bases, in that order; junction bases with no gene match: 16. The CDR3 loop spans 16 amino acids. Per the germline V gene, CDR1 is SGHRS and CDR2 is YFSETQ. CDR3: CASSALPGRREGEQYF. For the CDR3, the DNA is TGCGCCAGCAGCGCCTTACCGGGGAGAAGGGAGGGCGAGCAGTACTTC.

As for this clone: One junction end does not reproduce the germline sequence, and a read error may be involved. The chain combines TRBV18 with TRBJ1-6, with a possible D match to TRBD1 (5 bases). Looked up from germline, CDR1 is KGHSH and CDR2 is LQKENI. This CDR3 has 15 residues. The CDR3 DNA follows: TGTGCCAACTCAAAACAGGCCAACTATAATTCACCCCTCCACTTT. Its translation: CANSKQANYNSPLHF.

The rearrangement joins TRBV11-3 to TRBJ2-7, with 7 bases identical to TRBD2. The CDR3 is 16 residues long. CDR1 is SGHNT and CDR2 is YENEEA in the germline V gene. V trimming: 5 bases; J trimming: 2 bases; junction bases outside the gene matches: 12. The CDR3 spells CASSPLSQGGPYEQYF. CDR3 nucleotides: TGTGCCAGCAGCCCCCTTTCTCAGGGAGGGCCCTACGAGCAGTACTTC.

J is TRBJ2-1 and V is TRBV19, with D possibly called TRBD1 or TRBD2 (5 bases each). This CDR3 contains 14 residues. CDR1 is LNHDA, CDR2 SQIVND, per germline (reference sequence). With 4 bases removed from V and 7 bases from J, the gap between germline ends came to 14 bases. CDR3 sequence: CASSTGTSPNEQFF. CDR3 DNA: TGTGCCAGTAGTACCGGGACCTCACCGAATGAGCAGTTCTTC.

CDR3 sequence reads: CASSLGLRNTGELFF. The CDR3, as DNA: TGTGCCAGCAGCCTAGGGCTCCGGAACACCGGGGAGCTGTTTTTT. The rearrangement links TRBV6-5 to TRBJ2-2; D is undetermined. CDR3 size: 15 residues. Germline loops: CDR1 MNHEY, CDR2 SVGAGI. V was shortened by 6 bases and J by 1 base, with 12 bases between the two germline ends.

This clone has only one observation. This chain links TRBV25-1 with TRBJ2-3; D gene ambiguous. V dropped 3 bases and J dropped 2 bases, with 6 bases sitting between them. The CDR3 spans 13 residues. Germline lookup yields CDR1 MGHDK and CDR2 SYGVNS. The CDR3 DNA sequence: TGTGCCAGCAGTGAGACACACACAGATACGCAGTATTTT. It yields the protein CASSETHTDTQYF.

The J gene is TRBJ2-7, the V gene TRBV6-1; 11 bases match TRBD2. The junction had 5 bases not matched to a gene; V was cut back by 6 bases and J by 4 bases. The CDR3 has 14 residues. Looked up from germline, CDR1 is MNHNS and CDR2 is SASEGT. For the CDR3, the DNA is TGTGCCAGCAGACTAGCGGGAGTTGAGTACGAGCAGTACTTC. As protein: CASRLAGVEYEQYF.

The gene calls are TRBV18 and TRBJ2-1; 10 nucleotides match TRBD2. J gave up 9 bases and V 5 bases, and 16 bases lay outside the gene matches. Per the germline V gene, CDR1 is KGHSH and CDR2 is LQKENI. The CDR3 has 17 residues. CDR3 DNA: TGTGCCAGCTCATTAACGCTGGAACTAGCGGGAAATATTGAGCAGTTCTTC. The encoded protein is CASSLTLELAGNIEQFF. Full variable domain (missing parts from reference TRBV18 and TRBJ2-1): NAGVMQNPRHLVRRRGQEARLRCSPMKGHSHVYWYRQLPEEGLKFMVYLQKENIIDESGMPKERFSAEFPKEGPSILRIQQVVRGDSAAYFCASSLTLELAGNIEQFFGPGTRLTVL.

V is TRBV7-7 and J is TRBJ2-6, with 9 bases aligning to TRBD1. This CDR3 has 15 residues. Germline CDR1 and CDR2: SSHAT and FNYEAQ (reference sequence). DNA for the CDR3: TGTGCTACGCGACAGGGGGGTTCTACGGCCAACGTCCTGACTTTC. It encodes CATRQGGSTANVLTF.